The entry below gives a single TCR beta chain sequence along with its context. Only in-frame clones appear in the TCRdb table, and some are missing; sequencing was by immunoSEQ multiplex PCR. The sample includes tens of thousands of clones, approximately 94% of them seen just once. This specimen comes from a study of control samples from healthy donors and cancer patients. There are 19 residues in the CDR3. The germline V gene encodes CDR1 LNHDA and CDR2 SQIVND (reference sequence). V was shortened by 3 bases and J by 0 bases, with 21 bases between the two germline ends. The sequencing input was blood. The sequence derives from a man between 60 and 75 years old in good health. The J gene is TRBJ1-5, the V gene TRBV19; the D is unclear. The CDR3 reads CASSISFGRTAYSNQPQHF. In DNA, the CDR3 is TGTGCCAGTAGTATTAGTTTCGGCAGGACGGCTTATAGCAATCAGCCCCAGCATTTT.